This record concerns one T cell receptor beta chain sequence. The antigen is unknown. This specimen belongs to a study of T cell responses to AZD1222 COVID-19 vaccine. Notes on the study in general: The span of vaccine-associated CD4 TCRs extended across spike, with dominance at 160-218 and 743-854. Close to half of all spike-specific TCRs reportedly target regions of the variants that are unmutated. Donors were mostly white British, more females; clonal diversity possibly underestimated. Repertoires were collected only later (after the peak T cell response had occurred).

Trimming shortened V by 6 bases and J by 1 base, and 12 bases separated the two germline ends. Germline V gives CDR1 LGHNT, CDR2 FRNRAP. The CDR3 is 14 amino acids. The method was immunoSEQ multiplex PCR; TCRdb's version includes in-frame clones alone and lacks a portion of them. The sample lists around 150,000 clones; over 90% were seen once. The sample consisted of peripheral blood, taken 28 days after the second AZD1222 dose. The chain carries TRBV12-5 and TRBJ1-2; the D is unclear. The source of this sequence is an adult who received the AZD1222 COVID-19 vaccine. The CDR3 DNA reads TGTGCTAGTGGCCCCGAAACTGATAACTATGGCTACACCTTC. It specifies CASGPETDNYGYTF.